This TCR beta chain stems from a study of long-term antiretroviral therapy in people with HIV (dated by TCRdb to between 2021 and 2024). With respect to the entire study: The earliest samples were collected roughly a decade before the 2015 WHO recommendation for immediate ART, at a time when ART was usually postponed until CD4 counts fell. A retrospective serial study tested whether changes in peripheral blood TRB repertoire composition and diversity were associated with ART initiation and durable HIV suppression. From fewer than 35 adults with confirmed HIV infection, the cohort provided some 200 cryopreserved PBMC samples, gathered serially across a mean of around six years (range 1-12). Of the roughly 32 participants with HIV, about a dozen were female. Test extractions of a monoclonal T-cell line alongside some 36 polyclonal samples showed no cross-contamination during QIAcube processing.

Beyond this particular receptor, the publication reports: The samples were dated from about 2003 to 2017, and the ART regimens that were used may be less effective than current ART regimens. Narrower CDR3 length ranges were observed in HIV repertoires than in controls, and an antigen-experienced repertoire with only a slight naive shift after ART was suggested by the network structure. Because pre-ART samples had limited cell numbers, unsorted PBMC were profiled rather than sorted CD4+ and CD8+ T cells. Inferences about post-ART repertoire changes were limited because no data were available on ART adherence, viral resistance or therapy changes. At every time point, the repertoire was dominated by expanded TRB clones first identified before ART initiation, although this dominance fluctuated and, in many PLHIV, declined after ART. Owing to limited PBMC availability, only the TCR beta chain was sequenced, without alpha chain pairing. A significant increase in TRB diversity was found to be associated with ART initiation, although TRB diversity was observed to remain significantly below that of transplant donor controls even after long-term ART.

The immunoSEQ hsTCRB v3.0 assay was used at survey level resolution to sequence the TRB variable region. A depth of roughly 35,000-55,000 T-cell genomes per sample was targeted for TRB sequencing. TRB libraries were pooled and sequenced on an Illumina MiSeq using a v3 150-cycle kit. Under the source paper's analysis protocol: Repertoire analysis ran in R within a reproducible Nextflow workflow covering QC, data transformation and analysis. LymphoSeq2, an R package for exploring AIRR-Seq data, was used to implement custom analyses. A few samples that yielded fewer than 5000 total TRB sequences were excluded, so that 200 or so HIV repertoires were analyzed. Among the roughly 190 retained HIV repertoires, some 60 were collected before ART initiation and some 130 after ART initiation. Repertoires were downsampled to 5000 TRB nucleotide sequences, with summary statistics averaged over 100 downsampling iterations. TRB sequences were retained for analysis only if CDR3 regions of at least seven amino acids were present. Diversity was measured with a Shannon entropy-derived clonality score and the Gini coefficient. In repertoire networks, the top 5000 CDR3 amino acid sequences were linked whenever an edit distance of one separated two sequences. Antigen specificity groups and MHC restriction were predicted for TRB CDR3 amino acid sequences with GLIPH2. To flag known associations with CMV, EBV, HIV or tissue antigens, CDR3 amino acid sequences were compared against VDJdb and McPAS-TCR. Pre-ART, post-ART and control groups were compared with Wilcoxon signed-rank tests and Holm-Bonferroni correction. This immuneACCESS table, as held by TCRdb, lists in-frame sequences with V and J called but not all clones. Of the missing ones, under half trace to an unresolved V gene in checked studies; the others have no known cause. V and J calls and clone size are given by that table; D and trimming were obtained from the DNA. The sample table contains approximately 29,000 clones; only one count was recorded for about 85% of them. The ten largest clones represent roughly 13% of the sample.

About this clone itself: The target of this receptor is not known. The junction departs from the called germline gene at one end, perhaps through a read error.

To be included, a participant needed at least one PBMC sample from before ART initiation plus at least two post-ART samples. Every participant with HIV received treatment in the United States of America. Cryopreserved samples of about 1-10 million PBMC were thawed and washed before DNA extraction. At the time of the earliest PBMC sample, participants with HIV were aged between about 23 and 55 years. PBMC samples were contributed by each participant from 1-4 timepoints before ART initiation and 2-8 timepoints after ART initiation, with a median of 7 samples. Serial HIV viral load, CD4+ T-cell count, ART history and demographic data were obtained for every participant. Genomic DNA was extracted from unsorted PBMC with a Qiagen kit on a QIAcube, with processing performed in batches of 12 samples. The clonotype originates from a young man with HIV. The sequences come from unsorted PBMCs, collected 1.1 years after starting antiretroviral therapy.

The CDR3 loop reads CVSSYSVDGGYGYTF. Read as DNA, the sequence is TGCGTCAGCAGTTACTCCGTGGATGGGGGGTATGGCTACACCTTC. The chain was built from TRBV10-2 and TRBJ1-2, and the D gene may be TRBD1, 5 bases matching. The germline V gene gives CDR1 as WSHSY and CDR2 as SAAADI. The CDR3, cysteine through phenylalanine, is 15 amino acids long. The DNA shown is the 45-base CDR3, in frame from base 1.